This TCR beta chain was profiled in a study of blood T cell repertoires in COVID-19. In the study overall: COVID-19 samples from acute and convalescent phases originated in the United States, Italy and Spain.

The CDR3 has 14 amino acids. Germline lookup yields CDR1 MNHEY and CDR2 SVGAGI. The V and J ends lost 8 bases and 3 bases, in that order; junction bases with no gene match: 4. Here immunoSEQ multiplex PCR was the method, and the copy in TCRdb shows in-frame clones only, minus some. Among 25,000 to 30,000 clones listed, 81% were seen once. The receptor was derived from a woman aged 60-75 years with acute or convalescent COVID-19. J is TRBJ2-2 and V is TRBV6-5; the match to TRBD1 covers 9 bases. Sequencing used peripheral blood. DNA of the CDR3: TGTGCCAGCCTAGACAGGGGGTACACCGGGGAGCTGTTTTTT. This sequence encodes CASLDRGYTGELFF.